A single sample is the source of the 13 T cell receptor beta chains below, sequenced in a study of T cell responses to AZD1222 COVID-19 vaccine. Sequencing used immunoSEQ multiplex PCR; TCRdb keeps in-frame clones, though not all of them. The sample consists of approximately 120,000 clones, 85% to 90% of them appearing once. Sequencing was performed on peripheral blood, taken 28 days after the second AZD1222 dose. These receptors were obtained from an adult who received the AZD1222 COVID-19 vaccine.

The chain uses TRBV19 and TRBJ1-5, with 11 bases that match TRBD1. Germline V gives CDR1 LNHDA, CDR2 SQIVND (reference sequence). V gave up 7 bases and J gave up 4 bases; unmatched junction bases: 3. The CDR3 is made up of 14 amino acids. CDR3 nucleotides: TGTGCCAGTACCGGGACAGGGGGTAATCAGCCCCAGCATTTT. This encodes CASTGTGGNQPQHF.

This chain uses TRBV7-2 with TRBJ2-3; D possibly corresponds to TRBD2 (6 bases). The CDR3 runs 13 residues. Trimming took 5 bases from V and 6 from J, leaving 12 bases between them. Germline V CDR1 and CDR2: SGHTA, FQGNSA. Written as DNA, the CDR3 is TGTGCCAGCAGCCTAGGGACTTCCGATACGCAGTATTTT. Its translation: CASSLGTSDTQYF.

The chain carries TRBV27 and TRBJ1-5; D may be TRBD1 (5 bases). The CDR3 is made up of 16 amino acids. The germline gives CDR1 MNHEY, CDR2 SMNVEV (reference sequence). Trimming shortened V by 6 bases and J by 1 base, and 16 bases separated the two germline ends. CDR3 residues: CASRFKGISSNQPQHF. The CDR3 region has the DNA TGTGCCAGCAGGTTTAAGGGGATTTCGAGCAATCAGCCCCAGCATTTT.

This clone occurred a few times. The chain uses TRBV11-1 and TRBJ1-1, with D possibly being TRBD1 (6 bases). Deletions cut 4 bases from V and 5 bases from J, with 11 bases between. The CDR3 spans 13 residues. The germline CDR1 and CDR2 sequences are SGHAT and FQDESV (reference sequence). The CDR3 nucleotides are TGTGCCAGCAGCTGGGTACAGGGAACTGAAGCTTTCTTT. Residues: CASSWVQGTEAFF.

The chain employs TRBV6-1 and TRBJ1-3, with no clear D. The germline CDR1 and CDR2 sequences are MNHNS and SASEGT. The V end lost 1 base, the J end lost 0 bases, and 7 bases lay between the germline ends. This CDR3 spans 15 amino acids. CDR3 sequence (DNA): TGTGCCAGCAGTGAAGGACAAGTCTCTGGAAACACCATATATTTT. Its translation: CASSEGQVSGNTIYF.

The J gene is TRBJ1-3, the V gene TRBV19; D call uncertain. The CDR3 spans 15 residues. With 6 bases removed from V and 6 bases from J, the gap between germline ends came to 18 bases. The germline gives CDR1 LNHDA, CDR2 SQIVND (reference sequence). In nucleotides, the CDR3 is TGTGCCAGTAGACCCCCGGCGGGGAAAGAAAACACCATATATTTT. Its translation is CASRPPAGKENTIYF.

This clone has a single count. This rearrangement joins TRBV29-1 to TRBJ1-1, with 11 positions matching TRBD1. From germline, CDR1 is SQVTM and CDR2 ANQGSEA. The trim removed 6 bases at V and 8 bases at J, leaving 8 bases unmatched. This CDR3 region has 13 residues. As DNA, the CDR3 is TGCAGCGTCGGGGACAGGGGGGCCCTGGAAGCTTTCTTT. This gives the protein CSVGDRGALEAFF.

CDR3 amino acids: CASRNSGDTEAFF. CDR3 in DNA: TGTGCCAGCAGAAACTCAGGGGACACTGAAGCTTTCTTT. V and J are TRBV6-6 and TRBJ1-1; possible D gene TRBD1, 6 bases. The CDR3 sequence is 13 residues long. The ends were cut back, 6 bases at V and 3 bases at J, with 11 bases in the middle. CDR1 MNHNY and CDR2 SVGAGI come from the germline V gene (reference sequence).

This CDR3 is CASSPGTFESAYGYTF. The CDR3 DNA sequence: TGCGCCAGCAGCCCGGGGACCTTTGAGTCCGCGTATGGCTACACCTTC. The chain is built from TRBV5-1 and TRBJ1-2, with D perhaps TRBD1 (5 bases). This CDR3 is 16 amino acids long. V was shortened by 4 bases and J by 5 bases, with 21 bases between the two germline ends. CDR1 is SGHRS, CDR2 YFSETQ, per germline.

The chain recombines TRBV6-5 with TRBJ2-7; D unclear. CDR3 length: 13 amino acids. Germline V lookup: CDR1 MNHEY, CDR2 SVGAGI. V lost 6 bases, J lost 7 bases, and 16 bases lay in between. DNA for the CDR3: TGTGCCAGCAGGCACGGGCAGGCAGGTGAGCAGTACTTC. This sequence encodes CASRHGQAGEQYF.

This chain links TRBV2 with TRBJ2-2; 8 bases are a match to TRBD2. V was pared by 4 bases and J by 5 bases, with 3 bases of the junction left unmatched. Looked up from germline, CDR1 is SNHLY and CDR2 is FYNNEI. The CDR3 is made up of 14 amino acids. The CDR3 nucleotides are TGTGCCAGCAGTGCGGGGGGGCGTACCGGGGAGCTGTTTTTT. It yields the protein CASSAGGRTGELFF.

This rearrangement joins TRBV5-4 to TRBJ1-4, with a tentative D call TRBD1 (5 bases). From germline, CDR1 is SGHNT and CDR2 YYREEE (reference sequence). V lost 1 base, J lost 3 bases, and 10 bases lay in between. The CDR3 runs 15 residues. CDR3 residues: CASSLSWGANEKLFF. DNA for the CDR3: TGTGCCAGCAGCTTGTCGTGGGGGGCTAATGAAAAACTGTTTTTT. The full variable domain, its missing parts supplied by reference TRBV5-4 and TRBJ1-4, is ETGVTQSPTHLIKTRGQQVTLRCSSQSGHNTVSWYQQALGQGPQFIFQYYREEENGRGNFPPRFSGLQFPNYSSELNVNALELDDSALYLCASSLSWGANEKLFFGSGTQLSVL.

DNA for the CDR3: TGTGCCAGCAGCAAAGATCGTACCAGGGGGTTTACCGGCTACACCTTC. Translation gives CASSKDRTRGFTGYTF. The chain combines TRBV21-1 with TRBJ1-2; the table's D gene call, TRBD1, was not cross checked with the DNA. TRBV21-1 is marked as a pseudogene. The length of the CDR3 is 16 residues.